This T cell receptor (beta chain) was obtained from a study of blood T cell repertoires in COVID-19. On the study more broadly: Acute-phase and convalescent COVID-19 samples originated in the United States, Italy and Spain. Sources were T cells, B-cell-depleted T cells, or PBMCs; the material itself was cDNA or gDNA.

The data were produced by immunoSEQ multiplex PCR, yet TCRdb's version contains in-frame clones alone and is incomplete. The sample contains around 250,000 clones, roughly nine tenths of which appear only once. Germline V CDR1 and CDR2: LNHNV, YYDKDF (reference sequence). Unmatched junction bases numbered 10, after V lost 3 bases and J lost 1 base. The CDR3 contains 18 residues. This TCR derives from a man between 60 and 75 years old with acute or convalescent COVID-19. This chain links TRBV15 with TRBJ2-1; TRBD2 matches 9 bases. Source material: peripheral blood. CDR3 coding DNA: TGTGCCACCAGCAGGGGTGGGGAAGCGGGGGGATCCTACAATGAGCAGTTCTTC. It is translated as CATSRGGEAGGSYNEQFF.